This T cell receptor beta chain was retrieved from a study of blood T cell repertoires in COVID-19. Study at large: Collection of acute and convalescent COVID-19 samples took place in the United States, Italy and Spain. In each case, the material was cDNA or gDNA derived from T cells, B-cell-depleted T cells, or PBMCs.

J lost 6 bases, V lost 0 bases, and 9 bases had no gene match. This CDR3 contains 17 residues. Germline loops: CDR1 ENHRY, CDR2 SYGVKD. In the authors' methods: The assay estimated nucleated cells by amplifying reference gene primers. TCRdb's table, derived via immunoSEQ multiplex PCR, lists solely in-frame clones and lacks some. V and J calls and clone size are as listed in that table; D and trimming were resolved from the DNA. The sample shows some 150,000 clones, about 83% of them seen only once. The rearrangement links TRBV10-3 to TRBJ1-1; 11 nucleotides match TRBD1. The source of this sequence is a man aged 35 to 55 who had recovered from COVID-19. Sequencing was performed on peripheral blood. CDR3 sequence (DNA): TGTGCCATCAGTGAGTCTGGGACAGGGGGGTACGTTTCTGAAGCTTTCTTT. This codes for CAISESGTGGYVSEAFF.